The T cell receptor beta chain described here comes from a study of blood T cells in healthy people across ages. Study-wide points: Naive T cell percentage showed a strong correlation with TCR beta diversity. Donor CMV status, an unknown factor, possibly confounded changes in expanded clonotypes. Getting older went along with TCR beta diversity per million T cells dropping roughly linearly.

This CDR3 region has 15 residues. Germline lookup yields CDR1 MNHEY and CDR2 SVGEGT. Trimming stripped 6 bases from V and 1 base from J, with 13 bases between. For this clonotype: What it binds is not known.

For the second PCR, which ran for about 6 to 11 cycles, a sample-barcoded 5' primer and a J-beta primer mix were used. Any given sample supplied a minimum of 2.5 million CDR3-containing paired-end reads. TCRdb reanalysed the 5' RACE reads using MiXCR and keeps one entry per CDR3 protein. This sample yields roughly 1,500,000 distinct CDR3 sequences, of which roughly 40% are seen a single time; 7.9% belongs to the top ten. This TCR came from a woman between 18 and 29 years old in good health. What was sequenced was blood. The genes are TRBV6-2 or TRBV6-3 and TRBJ2-1; the D call may be TRBD1 or TRBD2 (5 bases each). The CDR3 protein is CASSAGTPSYNEQFF. The CDR3 DNA reads as TGTGCCAGCAGCGCCGGGACCCCTTCCTACAATGAGCAGTTCTTC.